This is a list of T cell receptor beta chains from one sample in a study of T cell repertoires in cytomegalovirus infection. Their specific antigens are unknown. In TCRdb, the reads were re-called with MiXCR into one record per CDR3 protein. Altogether roughly 730,000 distinct CDR3 sequences are present, around 30% being singletons, with the ten largest covering around a sixth. The sequences come from cultured PBMCs, collected from culture after CMV antigen stimulation. These TCRs come from a human donor in good health (CMV status not recorded). Some clones in this sample may be carry-over from other donors' samples. The CDR3 runs from the conserved cysteine through the conserved F or W. The D gene is left open where the match is weak. Size values are once, few and many counts, or a class for expanded clones, and some rows have none.

j_call: TRBJ1-3; clone_size: NA; cdr3_length: 15; d_call: NA; v_call: TRBV10-3; cdr3_nt: TGTGCCATCAGTGATCCAGGCACAGCTGGAAACACCATATATTTT; cdr3_aa: CAISDPGTAGNTIYF
j_call: TRBJ2-3; clone_size: NA; cdr3_length: 13; d_call: TRBD2; v_call: TRBV29-1; cdr3_nt: TGCAGCGCAATAGCGGGGGGAACAGATACGCAGTATTTT; cdr3_aa: CSAIAGGTDTQYF
j_call: TRBJ2-5; clone_size: few; cdr3_length: 15; d_call: TRBD2; v_call: TRBV4-1; cdr3_nt: TGCGCCAGCAGCCAGGTGGGACTAGCGGGAGAGACCCAGTACTTC; cdr3_aa: CASSQVGLAGETQYF
j_call: TRBJ2-1; clone_size: NA; cdr3_length: 13; d_call: NA; v_call: TRBV10-3; cdr3_nt: TGTGCCATCAGTGAGTCGGGGTCACCTGAGCAGTTCTTC; cdr3_aa: CAISESGSPEQFF
j_call: TRBJ1-6; clone_size: few; cdr3_length: 14; d_call: NA; v_call: TRBV2; cdr3_nt: TGTGCCAGCAGCCCGCCAGGGAGGGGTGCACCCCTCCACTTT; cdr3_aa: CASSPPGRGAPLHF
j_call: TRBJ2-3; clone_size: NA; cdr3_length: 13; d_call: TRBD1; v_call: TRBV5-1; cdr3_nt: TGCGCCAGCCGTCTCGATACAGGGGGGACGCAGTATTTT; cdr3_aa: CASRLDTGGTQYF
j_call: TRBJ2-5; clone_size: few; cdr3_length: 16; d_call: TRBD2; v_call: TRBV7-2; cdr3_nt: TGTGCCAGCAGCTTAGGGGCTAGCGGGAGTGGAGAGACCCAGTACTTC; cdr3_aa: CASSLGASGSGETQYF
j_call: TRBJ1-1; clone_size: NA; cdr3_length: 12; d_call: NA; v_call: TRBV19; cdr3_nt: TGTGCCACAAGGGTCCCGAACACTGAAGCTTTCTTT; cdr3_aa: CATRVPNTEAFF
j_call: TRBJ1-2; clone_size: few; cdr3_length: 15; d_call: NA; v_call: TRBV27; cdr3_nt: TGTGCCAGTTGCGGCGGGGCCGGTCCTAACTATGGCTACACCTTC; cdr3_aa: CASCGGAGPNYGYTF
j_call: TRBJ1-5; clone_size: few; cdr3_length: 15; d_call: NA; v_call: TRBV6-6; cdr3_nt: TGTGCCAGCAGTGGCAACGCAGCGGTTGGTCAGCCCCAGCATTTT; cdr3_aa: CASSGNAAVGQPQHF
j_call: TRBJ2-3; clone_size: NA; cdr3_length: 14; d_call: NA; v_call: TRBV28; cdr3_nt: TGTGCCAGCAGTCTACTAGTAGCGACAGATACGCAGTATTTT; cdr3_aa: CASSLLVATDTQYF
j_call: TRBJ1-4; clone_size: few; cdr3_length: 13; d_call: NA; v_call: TRBV18; cdr3_nt: TGTGCCAGCTCACCAGGCGGTCGGGGAAAACTGTTTTTT; cdr3_aa: CASSPGGRGKLFF
j_call: TRBJ2-1; clone_size: NA; cdr3_length: 16; d_call: TRBD2; v_call: TRBV4-3; cdr3_nt: TGCGCCAGCAGCCAAGATCCTAGCGGCTCACTCAATGAGCAGTTCTTC; cdr3_aa: CASSQDPSGSLNEQFF
j_call: TRBJ1-5; clone_size: NA; cdr3_length: 16; d_call: NA; v_call: TRBV15; cdr3_nt: TGTGCCACCAGCCTACAAGCCGGGGGGATAAATCAGCCCCAGCATTTT; cdr3_aa: CATSLQAGGINQPQHF
j_call: TRBJ2-6; clone_size: once; cdr3_length: 17; d_call: NA; v_call: TRBV19; cdr3_nt: TGTGCCAGTAGTATTAGGGGGGTTTACTCTGGGGCCAACGTCCTGACTTTC; cdr3_aa: CASSIRGVYSGANVLTF
j_call: TRBJ2-1; clone_size: few; cdr3_length: 15; d_call: TRBD1; v_call: TRBV24-1; cdr3_nt: TGTGCCACCACGGGACAGGTCGACTCCTACAATGAGCAGTTCTTC; cdr3_aa: CATTGQVDSYNEQFF
j_call: TRBJ2-7; clone_size: NA; cdr3_length: 14; d_call: TRBD2; v_call: TRBV7-9; cdr3_nt: TGTGCCAGCAGGCCCGGGACTAGCGGCCACGAGCAGTACTTC; cdr3_aa: CASRPGTSGHEQYF
j_call: TRBJ2-5; clone_size: NA; cdr3_length: 12; d_call: NA; v_call: TRBV6-2/TRBV6-3; cdr3_nt: TGTGCCACCATGGACGCGGGAGAGACCCAGTACTTC; cdr3_aa: CATMDAGETQYF